The 30 T cell receptor beta chains presented below share a single source sample, sequenced in a study of blood T cell repertoires in COVID-19. TCRdb keeps only in-frame clones here, not all; method: immunoSEQ multiplex PCR. This repertoire shows 100,000 to 120,000 clones, about 80% found once; its top ten account for just under 20%. The sequenced sample consisted of peripheral blood. The receptor set was obtained from a woman in her sixties or seventies with acute or convalescent COVID-19.

This clone came up a few times. J is TRBJ1-2 and V is TRBV3-1 (or the pseudogene TRBV3-2), with 9 bases that match TRBD1. With 4 bases clipped from V and 8 bases from J, the junction kept 5 bases outside the gene matches. Germline lookup yields CDR1 LGHDT and CDR2 YNNKEL (reference sequence). The CDR3 has 13 residues. CDR3 DNA sequence: TGTGCCAGCAGCCCGGGGACAGGGTTCGGCTACACCTTC. Amino acid sequence: CASSPGTGFGYTF.

The chain links TRBV29-1 to TRBJ2-1; a possible D gene is TRBD1 (6 bases). CDR1 and CDR2 (germline): SQVTM, ANQGSEA. This CDR3 spans 14 amino acids. Trimming took off 6 bases at V and 6 bases at J, with 18 bases between the two ends. The CDR3: CSVGALTGFNEQFF. The CDR3 DNA sequence: TGCAGCGTGGGCGCACTGACAGGATTCAATGAGCAGTTCTTC.

V is TRBV12-3 or TRBV12-4 and J is TRBJ1-5; possibly TRBD1 for D (6 bases). The CDR3 runs 13 residues. V was pared by 6 bases and J by 7 bases, with 13 bases between. DNA of the CDR3: TGTGCCAGCAGAGAAGGGGGTTCCCAGCCCCAGCATTTT. Protein product: CASREGGSQPQHF.

This chain connects TRBV28 to TRBJ2-1; the match to TRBD2 covers 8 bases. Germline assignment: CDR1 MDHEN and CDR2 SYDVKM. The CDR3 runs to 18 residues. V shed 1 base, J shed 4 bases, and the junction held 12 bases outside the gene matches. Here the CDR3 DNA reads TGTGCCAGCAGTTTATTCTATGTACGGGGGGGTAGGTACAATGAGCAGTTCTTC. Protein: CASSLFYVRGGRYNEQFF.

The V gene is TRBV27, the J gene TRBJ2-2, with 11 nucleotides matching TRBD1. The trim removed 4 bases at V and 4 bases at J, leaving 14 bases unmatched. The germline CDR1 and CDR2 sequences are MNHEY and SMNVEV (reference sequence). The CDR3 spans 19 residues. CDR3 bases: TGTGCCAGCAGTTCCCGGACAGGGGGCGTGCGCTATGGCACCGGGGAGCTGTTTTTT. This gives the protein CASSSRTGGVRYGTGELFF.

The chain links TRBV30 to TRBJ2-2; 9 positions match TRBD2. The J segment lost 4 bases and the V segment lost 3 bases, leaving 9 bases of the junction unmatched. In germline, CDR1 is GTSNPN, CDR2 SVGIG (reference sequence). This CDR3 region has 16 residues. The CDR3 is CAWRSRGGPGTGELFF. In nucleotides, the CDR3 is TGTGCCTGGAGATCGCGGGGGGGGCCGGGCACCGGGGAGCTGTTTTTT.

This chain joins TRBV6-2 or TRBV6-3 and TRBJ2-1; 11 bases match TRBD1. V was pared by 5 bases and J by 7 bases, with 10 bases of the junction left unmatched. CDR3 length equals 16 residues. From germline, CDR1 is MNHEY and CDR2 SVGEGT. The CDR3 DNA is TGTGCCAGCAGTGGCTTCGGGACAGGGGGGTTTAATGAGCAGTTCTTC. Encoded protein: CASSGFGTGGFNEQFF.

This clone has at least ten counts. The chain uses TRBV11-2 and TRBJ2-2; the match to TRBD2 covers 13 bases. The CDR3 has 17 amino acids. J gave up 7 bases and V 0 bases, and 5 bases lay outside the gene matches. Germline values: CDR1 SGHAT, CDR2 FQNNGV. The CDR3 is CASSLDPGLAGFGELFF. The CDR3 DNA reads TGTGCCAGCAGCTTAGATCCGGGACTAGCGGGGTTCGGGGAGCTGTTTTTT.

The chain combines TRBV5-1 with TRBJ2-5; possibly TRBD2 for D (5 bases). This CDR3 region has 14 residues. V lost 5 bases and J 1 base, leaving 12 bases between the germline ends. The germline V gene has CDR1 SGHRS and CDR2 YFSETQ. DNA of the CDR3: TGCGCCAGCAGGTCCGACGGGATCCAAGAGACCCAGTACTTC. This sequence encodes CASRSDGIQETQYF.

The chain has TRBV7-2 and TRBJ2-7; a weak D match, TRBD2 (6 bases). The CDR3 has 15 residues. Germline V gives CDR1 SGHTA, CDR2 FQGNSA. Trimming shortened V by 5 bases and J by 7 bases, and 21 bases separated the two germline ends. The CDR3 loop is CASSDQGFLGGEQYF. CDR3 bases: TGTGCCAGCAGCGATCAGGGATTTCTAGGAGGGGAGCAGTACTTC.

This clone was picked up one time. The V and J genes are TRBV15 and TRBJ1-2; D unresolved. The V gene lost 8 bases and the J gene lost 8 bases, with 18 bases spanning the gap. CDR3 size: 13 residues. Germline V CDR1 and CDR2: LNHNV, YYDKDF (reference sequence). The CDR3: CATSLGRGGGYTF. The CDR3 DNA reads as TGTGCCACCTCCTTAGGGCGCGGAGGGGGCTACACCTTC.

The V and J genes are TRBV10-2 and TRBJ1-1; D remains unclear. Between the trimmed V and J ends, which lost 3 bases and 10 bases, there was a span of 12 bases. The CDR3 sequence is 12 residues long. Germline-derived CDR1 and CDR2 are WSHSY and SAAADI. The CDR3 nucleotides read TGCGCCAGCAGTGAAAAGGCCCCAGGAGCTTTCTTT. It yields the protein CASSEKAPGAFF.

Here the CDR3 DNA reads TGTGCCAGCAGTTATTCGGAGTTCGGGGAGCTGTTTTTT. As protein: CASSYSEFGELFF. The J gene is TRBJ2-2, the V gene TRBV6-6; D gene ambiguous. Trimming removed 3 bases from V and 7 bases from J, with 9 bases in between. The CDR3 contains 13 residues. Germline V CDR1 and CDR2: MNHNY, SVGAGI (reference sequence).

The chain combines TRBV4-3 with TRBJ1-1; D ambiguous. Germline V lookup: CDR1 LGHNA, CDR2 YSLEER. CDR3 length equals 14 residues. With 0 bases removed from V and 7 bases from J, the gap between germline ends came to 12 bases. This CDR3 reads CASSQDSVQYEAFF. DNA of the CDR3: TGCGCCAGCAGCCAAGATTCGGTGCAATATGAAGCTTTCTTT.

The CDR3 region is CASGPRGYSGNTIYF. The CDR3 DNA is TGTGCCAGCGGCCCAAGGGGCTACTCTGGAAACACCATATATTTT. The chain employs TRBV25-1 and TRBJ1-3; D perhaps matches TRBD1 (5 bases). CDR3 length: 15 amino acids. Germline CDR1 MGHDK, CDR2 SYGVNS. V lost 8 bases and J lost 0, with 14 bases in between.

The V call is TRBV10-3, the J call TRBJ1-1; D is perhaps TRBD1 (5 bases). The V gene's germline CDR1 is ENHRY and CDR2 SYGVKD. CDR3 length: 13 residues. V shed 11 bases and J shed 0 bases, with 13 bases lying between them. The CDR3 sequence is CASQQVMNTEAFF. The CDR3 DNA reads TGTGCCTCCCAACAGGTCATGAACACTGAAGCTTTCTTT.

CDR3 in amino acids: CAWSVGPVGRSNQPQHF. The CDR3 region has the DNA TGTGCCTGGAGTGTAGGACCGGTTGGGAGAAGCAATCAGCCCCAGCATTTT. This chain joins TRBV30 and TRBJ1-5; no reliable D call. Germline values: CDR1 GTSNPN, CDR2 SVGIG (reference sequence). The CDR3 extends over 17 amino acids. V dropped 0 bases and J dropped 1 base, with 16 bases sitting between them. The full variable domain, in which reference TRBV30 and TRBJ1-5 provide the parts outside the CDR3, is SQTIHQWPATLVQPVGSPLSLECTVEGTSNPNLYWYRQAAGRGLQLLFYSVGIGQISSEVPQNLSASRPQDRQFILSSKKLLLSDSGFYLCAWSVGPVGRSNQPQHFGDGTRLSIL.

Only a few counts were recorded for this clone. The chain couples TRBV3-1 (or the pseudogene TRBV3-2) to TRBJ2-7; D gene unclear. Germline V gene sequence: CDR1 LGHDT, CDR2 YNNKEL (reference sequence). V was shortened by 3 bases and J by 5 bases, with 8 bases between the two germline ends. This CDR3 is 12 amino acids long. The CDR3 loop reads CASSHPSHEQYF. The CDR3 DNA follows: TGTGCCAGCAGCCACCCTTCCCACGAGCAGTACTTC.

The chain has TRBV5-8 and TRBJ1-3; maybe TRBD1 (6 bases). CDR3 length: 16 amino acids. The germline V and J ends were trimmed by 4 bases and 3 bases, with 17 bases remaining between them. In germline, CDR1 is SGHTS, CDR2 YDEGEE. The CDR3 sequence: CASSGGQKGFGNTIYF. Written as DNA, the CDR3 is TGTGCCAGCAGCGGCGGACAGAAAGGCTTTGGAAACACCATATATTTT.

V and J are TRBV5-1 and TRBJ2-1; D not certain. The CDR3 is 13 amino acids. V dropped 7 bases and J dropped 5 bases, with 13 bases sitting between them. Germline assignment: CDR1 SGHRS and CDR2 YFSETQ. The CDR3 region has the DNA TGCGCCAGCCGCCTATCCCCTGACAATGAGCAGTTCTTC. It specifies CASRLSPDNEQFF. Based on the CDR3 plus reference TRBV5-1 and TRBJ2-1, the full variable domain is KAGVTQTPRYLIKTRGQQVTLSCSPISGHRSVSWYQQTPGQGLQFLFEYFSETQRNKGNFPGRFSGRQFSNSRSEMNVSTLELGDSALYLCASRLSPDNEQFFGPGTRLTVL.

The chain combines TRBV5-1 with TRBJ2-3, with 8 positions matching TRBD1. CDR3 length: 14 amino acids. The V and J ends lost 7 bases and 2 bases, in that order; junction bases with no gene match: 6. CDR1 SGHRS and CDR2 YFSETQ come from the germline V gene. The CDR3 DNA reads TGCGCCAGCGGCCGGGACAGGTCCACAGATACGCAGTATTTT. Protein: CASGRDRSTDTQYF.

This clone was found once. This chain connects TRBV18 to TRBJ1-1; TRBD1 is a possible D gene (5 bases). Deletions cut 6 bases from V and 1 base from J, with 9 bases between. Germline V gene lookup returns CDR1 KGHSH and CDR2 LQKENI. CDR3 length equals 13 residues. CDR3 DNA sequence: TGTGCCAGCTCCCTCGACAGGAACACTGAAGCTTTCTTT. It specifies CASSLDRNTEAFF.

The rearrangement uses TRBV7-2 and TRBJ1-6, with 8 bases fitting TRBD1. This CDR3 region has 15 residues. Per the germline V gene, CDR1 is SGHTA and CDR2 is FQGNSA. Germline trimming cut 1 base from V and 7 bases from J; bases unmatched to any gene: 3. The CDR3 loop reads CASSLDRGANSPLHF. The CDR3 nucleotides read TGTGCCAGCAGCTTAGACAGGGGGGCAAATTCACCCCTCCACTTT.

V is TRBV6-1 and J is TRBJ2-7, with a tentative D call TRBD2 (6 bases). Deletions cut 0 bases from V and 4 bases from J, with 13 bases between. The CDR3 is made up of 15 amino acids. Germline CDR1 MNHNS, CDR2 SASEGT. The CDR3 loop is CASSEAHGGGYEQYF. The DNA for the CDR3 is TGTGCCAGCAGTGAAGCTCACGGGGGAGGTTACGAGCAGTACTTC.

This clone was recorded a few times. The rearrangement joins TRBV18 to TRBJ1-4; D gene unclear. The CDR3 consists of 12 residues. The V gene lost 3 bases and the J gene lost 10 bases, with 9 bases spanning the gap. The V gene's germline CDR1 is KGHSH and CDR2 LQKENI. The DNA of the CDR3 is TGTGCCAGCTCACCGGATGGAGGAAAACTGTTTTTT. This sequence encodes CASSPDGGKLFF.

V and J are TRBV25-1 and TRBJ1-4, with a tentative D call TRBD1 (5 bases). Germline values: CDR1 MGHDK, CDR2 SYGVNS. This CDR3 has 16 residues. Trimming took 1 base from V and 0 from J, leaving 9 bases between them. The DNA for the CDR3 is TGTGCCAGCAGTGAATCGGCAGGGCCAACTAATGAAAAACTGTTTTTT. Translated, it gives CASSESAGPTNEKLFF. Filled out from reference TRBV25-1 and TRBJ1-4, the complete variable domain reads EADIYQTPRYLVIGTGKKITLECSQTMGHDKMYWYQQDPGMELHLIHYSYGVNSTEKGDLSSESTVSRIRTEHFPLTLESARPSHTSQYLCASSESAGPTNEKLFFGSGTQLSVL.

The chain couples TRBV7-2 to TRBJ2-7; TRBD2 agrees at 7 bases. J gave up 4 bases and V 2 bases, and 8 bases lay outside the gene matches. This CDR3 region has 15 residues. Germline CDR1 and CDR2: SGHTA and FQGNSA. The DNA of the CDR3 is TGTGCCAGCAGCTTAACACGGGGGGACTTTTACGAGCAGTACTTC. As protein: CASSLTRGDFYEQYF.

The V gene is TRBV19, the J gene TRBJ1-2, with D unresolved. The V end was cut by 0 bases, the J end by 7 bases, with 12 bases between. CDR3 length: 14 amino acids. The germline CDR1 and CDR2 sequences are LNHDA and SQIVND (reference sequence). The DNA of the CDR3 is TGTGCCAGTAGTATAGACCGATTTCGGGGTGGCTACACCTTC. Translation: CASSIDRFRGGYTF.

This rearrangement joins TRBV6-6 to TRBJ2-1; 7 nucleotides line up with TRBD1. The CDR3 extends over 15 amino acids. With V trimmed by 5 bases and J by 6 bases, 10 bases remained unmatched. In germline, CDR1 is MNHNY, CDR2 SVGAGI (reference sequence). CDR3 sequence: CASSRTGAKVNEQFF. CDR3 DNA: TGTGCCAGCAGTAGGACAGGTGCTAAGGTCAATGAGCAGTTCTTC.

The V and J genes are TRBV19 and TRBJ2-4; 9 bases match TRBD1. CDR3 length: 16 amino acids. The ends lost 6 bases at V and 2 bases at J; junction bases unmatched: 8. Germline-derived CDR1 and CDR2 are LNHDA and SQIVND (reference sequence). Here the CDR3 DNA reads TGTGCCAGTAGCCCGACAGGGGGGTCTACCAAAAACATTCAGTACTTC. Protein product: CASSPTGGSTKNIQYF.